The source of this TCR beta chain is a study of T-cell reconstitution after alpha-beta-depleted transplantation in children. Using unique molecular identifiers, the investigators prepared the TCRbeta library. One entry per CDR3 protein results from TCRdb running MiXCR on the PCR reads. Of around 500,000 distinct CDR3 sequences in the sample, 23% are singletons; the top ten hold roughly 14%. The CDR3 sequence is 15 residues long. Trimming cost V 6 bases and J 2 bases; bases outside gene matches: 6. Ten or more counts support this clonotype. Its antigen is not identified. Findings and caveats of the study: Diversity of TCRbeta at day 60 was high in some patients, arising from surviving recipient T cells and thymic progenitors.

The genes are TRBV12-3 or TRBV12-4 and TRBJ2-3; 9 bases fit TRBD1. The sequences come from PBMCs, mostly from graft donor cells, collected 360 days after TCRalphabeta/CD19-depleted stem cell transplant. The TCR originated in a boy in the first two years of life who had a stem cell transplant for acute myeloid leukemia, so the T cells may come from the graft donor. The CDR3 is CASRRTGVDTDTQYF. CDR3 DNA: TGTGCCAGCAGAAGGACAGGGGTGGACACAGATACGCAGTATTTT.